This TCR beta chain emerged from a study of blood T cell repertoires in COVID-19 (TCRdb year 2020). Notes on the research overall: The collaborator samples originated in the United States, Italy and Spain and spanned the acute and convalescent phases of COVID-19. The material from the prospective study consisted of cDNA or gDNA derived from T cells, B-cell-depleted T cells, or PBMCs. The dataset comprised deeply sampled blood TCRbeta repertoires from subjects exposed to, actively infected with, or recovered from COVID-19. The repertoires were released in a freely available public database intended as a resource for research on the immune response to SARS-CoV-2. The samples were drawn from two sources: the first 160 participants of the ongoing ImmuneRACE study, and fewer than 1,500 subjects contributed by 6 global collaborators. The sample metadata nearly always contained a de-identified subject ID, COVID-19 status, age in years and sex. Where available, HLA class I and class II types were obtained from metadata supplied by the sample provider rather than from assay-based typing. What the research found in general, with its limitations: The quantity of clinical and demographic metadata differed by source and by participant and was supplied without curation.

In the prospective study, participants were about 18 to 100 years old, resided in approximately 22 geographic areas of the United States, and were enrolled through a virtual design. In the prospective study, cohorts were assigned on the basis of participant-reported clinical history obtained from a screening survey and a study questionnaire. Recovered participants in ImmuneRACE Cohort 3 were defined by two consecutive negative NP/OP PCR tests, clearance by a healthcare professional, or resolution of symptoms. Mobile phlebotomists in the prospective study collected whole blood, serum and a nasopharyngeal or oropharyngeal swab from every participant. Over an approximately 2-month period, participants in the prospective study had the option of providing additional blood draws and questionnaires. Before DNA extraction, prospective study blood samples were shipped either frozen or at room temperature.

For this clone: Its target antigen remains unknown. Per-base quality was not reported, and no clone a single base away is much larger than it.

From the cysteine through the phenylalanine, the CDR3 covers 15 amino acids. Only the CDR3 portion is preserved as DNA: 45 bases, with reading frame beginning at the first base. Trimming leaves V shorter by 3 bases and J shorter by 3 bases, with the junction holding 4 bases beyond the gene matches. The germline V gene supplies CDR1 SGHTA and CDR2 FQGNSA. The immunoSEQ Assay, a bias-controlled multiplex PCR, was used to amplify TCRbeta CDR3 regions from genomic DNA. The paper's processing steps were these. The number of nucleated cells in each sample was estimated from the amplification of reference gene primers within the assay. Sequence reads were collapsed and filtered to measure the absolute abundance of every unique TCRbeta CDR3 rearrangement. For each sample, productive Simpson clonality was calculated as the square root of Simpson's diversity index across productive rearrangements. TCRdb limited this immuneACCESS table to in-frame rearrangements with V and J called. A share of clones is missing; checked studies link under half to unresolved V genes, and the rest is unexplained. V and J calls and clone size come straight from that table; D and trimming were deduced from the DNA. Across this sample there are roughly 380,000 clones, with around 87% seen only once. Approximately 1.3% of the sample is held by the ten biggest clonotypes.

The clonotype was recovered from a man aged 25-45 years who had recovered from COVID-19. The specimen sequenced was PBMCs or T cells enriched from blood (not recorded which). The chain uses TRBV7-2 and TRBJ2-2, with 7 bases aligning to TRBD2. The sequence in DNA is TGTGCCAGCAGCTTCGGGCGGGGGTACACCGGGGAGCTGTTTTTT. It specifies CASSFGRGYTGELFF.